The present TCR beta chain was sequenced within a study of shared clonotypes between healthy human individuals. The CDR3 length is 15 residues. The germline CDR1 and CDR2 sequences are SGHDT and YYEEEE. V lost 0 bases and J lost 5, with 11 bases in between. Clones were sequenced by immunoSEQ multiplex PCR, and TCRdb holds only the in-frame ones, with some missing. The sample consists of approximately 1.5 million clones, less than 99% of them appearing once. Recent acute infections and vaccinations were absent in the healthy HIV-negative adult donors. The sample was naive CD4+ T cells sorted from blood. The subset was: CD45RA+ positively selected. The chain is built from TRBV5-6 and TRBJ2-2; D is possibly TRBD1 (6 bases). The sequence was obtained from a man aged 25 to 45 in good health. The DNA for the CDR3 is TGTGCCAGCAGCTTGGCGCTAGGGGGAACCGGGGAGCTGTTTTTT. It translates to CASSLALGGTGELFF.